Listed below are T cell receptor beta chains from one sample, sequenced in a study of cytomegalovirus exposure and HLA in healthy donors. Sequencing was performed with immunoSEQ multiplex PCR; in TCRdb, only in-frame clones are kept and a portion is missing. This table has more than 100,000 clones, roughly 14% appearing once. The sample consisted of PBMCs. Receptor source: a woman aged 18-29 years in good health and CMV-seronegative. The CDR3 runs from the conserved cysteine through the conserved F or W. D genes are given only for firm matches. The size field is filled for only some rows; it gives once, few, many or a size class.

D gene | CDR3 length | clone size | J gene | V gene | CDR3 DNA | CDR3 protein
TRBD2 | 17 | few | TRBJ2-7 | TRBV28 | TGTGCCAGCGTCATGGGGACTAGCGGGACCAATTCCTACGAGCAGTACTTC | CASVMGTSGTNSYEQYF
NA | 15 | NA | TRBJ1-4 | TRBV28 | TGTGCCAGCAGTTTTTTGGGGGCAGCTAATGAAAAACTGTTTTTT | CASSFLGAANEKLFF
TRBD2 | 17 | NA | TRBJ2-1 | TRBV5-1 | TGCGCCAGCAGCTTGGGCCGAGCGGGAGTGCCCTACAATGAGCAGTTCTTC | CASSLGRAGVPYNEQFF
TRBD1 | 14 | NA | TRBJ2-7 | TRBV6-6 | TGTGCCAGCAGTTACGGGACAGGGAACTACGAGCAGTACTTC | CASSYGTGNYEQYF
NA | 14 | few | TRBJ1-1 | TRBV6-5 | TGTGCCAGCAGTCCCTCACGCCCAGGGGTGGGAGCTTTCTTT | CASSPSRPGVGAFF
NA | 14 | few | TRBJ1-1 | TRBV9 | TGTGCCAGCAGCGTTCGACAGCAGAACACTGAAGCTTTCTTT | CASSVRQQNTEAFF
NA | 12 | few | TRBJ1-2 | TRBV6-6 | TGTGCCAGTTATACGGTTAACTATGGCTACACCTTC | CASYTVNYGYTF
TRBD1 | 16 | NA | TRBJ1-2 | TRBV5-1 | TGCGCCAGCAGCACCGGACAGGCCGGAGCCCCCTATGGCTACACCTTC | CASSTGQAGAPYGYTF
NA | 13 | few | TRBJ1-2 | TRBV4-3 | TGCGCCAGCAGCCAAGAAGAGTCTTATGGCTACACCTTC | CASSQEESYGYTF
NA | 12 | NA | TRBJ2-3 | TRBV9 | TGTGCCAGCAGCCCTACGTTCGATACGCAGTATTTT | CASSPTFDTQYF
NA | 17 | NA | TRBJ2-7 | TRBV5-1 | TGCGCCAGCAGCTTGGGCCCATCGCAGGGGCGGTCCTACGAGCAGTACTTC | CASSLGPSQGRSYEQYF
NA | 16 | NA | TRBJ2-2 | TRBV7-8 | TGTGCCAGCAGCTCACGAAAGCCGGCGAACACCGGGGAGCTGTTTTTT | CASSSRKPANTGELFF
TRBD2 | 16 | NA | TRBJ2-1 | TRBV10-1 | TGCGCCAGCAGTGACCCTGGGACTAGCGGGGACAATGAGCAGTTCTTC | CASSDPGTSGDNEQFF
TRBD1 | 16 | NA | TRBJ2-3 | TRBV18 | TGTGCCAGCTCACCTAACGGACAGGGGGCGGAAGATACGCAGTATTTT | CASSPNGQGAEDTQYF
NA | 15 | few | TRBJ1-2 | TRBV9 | TGTGCCAGCAGCCCTTGGGAGGAGGGGAACTATGGCTACACCTTC | CASSPWEEGNYGYTF
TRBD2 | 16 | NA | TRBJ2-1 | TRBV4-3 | TGCGCCAGCAGCCAAGATTCGAGCGGGGGGTACAATGAGCAGTTCTTC | CASSQDSSGGYNEQFF
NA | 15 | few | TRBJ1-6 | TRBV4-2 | TGTGCCAGCAGCGATACAGCTGCAGGTAATTCACCCCTCCACTTT | CASSDTAAGNSPLHF
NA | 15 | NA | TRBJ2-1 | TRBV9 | TGTGCCAGCAGCGTCGGGGGAGTGGGGCACAATGAGCAGTTCTTC | CASSVGGVGHNEQFF
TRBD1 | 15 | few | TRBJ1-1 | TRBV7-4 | TGTGCCAGCAGCCAAACAGGGGGCAGATGGACTGAAGCTTTCTTT | CASSQTGGRWTEAFF
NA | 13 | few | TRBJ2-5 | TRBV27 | TGTGCCAGCAGTTTATTTGCAGAAGAGACCCAGTACTTC | CASSLFAEETQYF
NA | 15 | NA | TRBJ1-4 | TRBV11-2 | TGTGCCAGCAGCAAGGACGGGAAGACTAATGAAAAACTGTTTTTT | CASSKDGKTNEKLFF
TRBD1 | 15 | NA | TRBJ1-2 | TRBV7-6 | TGTGCCAGCAGCTCACCAGGGGGCCGTTACTATGGCTACACCTTC | CASSSPGGRYYGYTF
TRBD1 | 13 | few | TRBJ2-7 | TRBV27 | TGTGCCATAAGGGGGCGAAGCTCCTACGAGCAGTACTTC | CAIRGRSSYEQYF
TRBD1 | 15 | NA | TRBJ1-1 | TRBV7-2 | TGTGCCAGCAGCTTAGATAGAGGGGGCTGGACTGAAGCTTTCTTT | CASSLDRGGWTEAFF
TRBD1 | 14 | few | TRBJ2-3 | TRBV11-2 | TGTGCCAGCAGCTTAGGGGCAGGGGGAAATACGCAGTATTTT | CASSLGAGGNTQYF
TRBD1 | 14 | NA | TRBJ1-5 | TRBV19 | TGTGCCAGTAGTTCGCGGACAGGGGGGAGGCCCCAGCATTTT | CASSSRTGGRPQHF
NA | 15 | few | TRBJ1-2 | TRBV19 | TGTGCCAGTACCCTGGGACTCCACAGGATATATGGCTACACCTTC | CASTLGLHRIYGYTF
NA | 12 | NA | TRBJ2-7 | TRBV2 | TGTGCCAGCAGGGACACTTCCTACGAGCAGTACTTC | CASRDTSYEQYF
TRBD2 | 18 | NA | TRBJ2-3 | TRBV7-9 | TGTGCCAGCAGCCGCGGGACTAGCGGGAGCCATTTGACAGATACGCAGTATTTT | CASSRGTSGSHLTDTQYF
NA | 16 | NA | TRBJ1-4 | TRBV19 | TGTGCCAGTAGTATGATCAGCGGGCAGCATAATGAAAAACTGTTTTTT | CASSMISGQHNEKLFF
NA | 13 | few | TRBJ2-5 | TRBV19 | TGTGCCAGCTCGGAGGGACGACAAGAGACCCAGTACTTC | CASSEGRQETQYF
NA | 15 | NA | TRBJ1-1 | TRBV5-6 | TGTGCCAGCAGCCCGGGGGGTTGGATGAACACTGAAGCTTTCTTT | CASSPGGWMNTEAFF
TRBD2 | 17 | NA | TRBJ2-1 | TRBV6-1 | TGTGCCAGCAGTGCGTTGGTAGCGGGGGGGCCATACAATGAGCAGTTCTTC | CASSALVAGGPYNEQFF
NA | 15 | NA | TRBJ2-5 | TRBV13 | TGTGCCAGCAGCTTAGACCGGGAGTTACAAGAGACCCAGTACTTC | CASSLDRELQETQYF
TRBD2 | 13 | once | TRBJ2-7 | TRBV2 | TGTGCCAGCAGTCTAGCGGGAACCCACGAGCAGTACTTC | CASSLAGTHEQYF
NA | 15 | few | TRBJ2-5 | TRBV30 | TGTGCCTGGAGTATTAGGGGGGGCCGTTTAGAGACCCAGTACTTC | CAWSIRGGRLETQYF
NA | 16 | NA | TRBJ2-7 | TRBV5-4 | TGTGCCAGCAGCTTGGGCCTTCCGGGGGACTCCTACGAGCAGTACTTC | CASSLGLPGDSYEQYF
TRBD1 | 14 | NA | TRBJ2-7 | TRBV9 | TGTGCCAGCAGCGTAGACAGGGGAGCCTACGAGCAGTACTTC | CASSVDRGAYEQYF
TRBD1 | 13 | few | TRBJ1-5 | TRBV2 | TGTGCCAGCAGGCAGGGGGCGGGCCAGCCCCAGCATTTT | CASRQGAGQPQHF
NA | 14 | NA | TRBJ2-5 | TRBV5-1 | TGCGCCAGCAGCCCTAGCCCTAGGTGGGAGACCCAGTACTTC | CASSPSPRWETQYF